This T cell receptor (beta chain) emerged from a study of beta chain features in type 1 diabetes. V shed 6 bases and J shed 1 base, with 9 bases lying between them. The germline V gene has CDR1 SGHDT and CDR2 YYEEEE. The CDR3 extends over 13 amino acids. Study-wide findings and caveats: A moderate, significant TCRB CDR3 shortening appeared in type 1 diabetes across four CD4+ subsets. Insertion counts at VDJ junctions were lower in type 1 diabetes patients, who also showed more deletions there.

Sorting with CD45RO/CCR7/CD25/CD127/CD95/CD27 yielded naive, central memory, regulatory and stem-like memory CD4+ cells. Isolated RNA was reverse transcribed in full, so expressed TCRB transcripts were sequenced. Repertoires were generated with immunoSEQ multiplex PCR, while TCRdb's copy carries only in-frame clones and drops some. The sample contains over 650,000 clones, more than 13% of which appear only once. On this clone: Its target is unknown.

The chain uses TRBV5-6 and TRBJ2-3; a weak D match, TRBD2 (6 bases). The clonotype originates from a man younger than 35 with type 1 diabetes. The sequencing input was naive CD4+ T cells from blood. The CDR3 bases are TGTGCCAGCATAGAGCGGGGCACAGATACGCAGTATTTT. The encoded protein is CASIERGTDTQYF.